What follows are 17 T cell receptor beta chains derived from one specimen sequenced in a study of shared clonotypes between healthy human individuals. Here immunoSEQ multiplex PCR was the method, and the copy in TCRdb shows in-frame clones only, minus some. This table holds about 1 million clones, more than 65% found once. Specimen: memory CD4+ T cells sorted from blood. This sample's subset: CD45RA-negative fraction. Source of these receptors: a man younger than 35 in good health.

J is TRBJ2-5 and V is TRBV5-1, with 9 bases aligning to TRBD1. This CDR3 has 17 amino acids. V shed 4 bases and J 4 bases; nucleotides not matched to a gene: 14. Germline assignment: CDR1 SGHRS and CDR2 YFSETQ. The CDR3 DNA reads TGCGCCAGCAGCCCCCTCGGACAGGGGAGAGGGTCAGAGACCCAGTACTTC. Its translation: CASSPLGQGRGSETQYF.

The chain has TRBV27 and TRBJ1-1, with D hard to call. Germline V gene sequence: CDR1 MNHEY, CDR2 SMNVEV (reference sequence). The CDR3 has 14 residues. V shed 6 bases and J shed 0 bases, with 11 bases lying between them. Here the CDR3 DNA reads TGTGCCAGCAGCTCGTATCGCATGAACACTGAAGCTTTCTTT. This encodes CASSSYRMNTEAFF.

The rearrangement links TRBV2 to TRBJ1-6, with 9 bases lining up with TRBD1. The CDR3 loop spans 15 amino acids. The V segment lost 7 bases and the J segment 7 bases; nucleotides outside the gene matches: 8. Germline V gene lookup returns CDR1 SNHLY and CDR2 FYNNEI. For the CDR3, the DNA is TGTGCCAGCATGGGGACGGACAGGGGAAATTCACCCCTCCACTTT. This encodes CASMGTDRGNSPLHF.

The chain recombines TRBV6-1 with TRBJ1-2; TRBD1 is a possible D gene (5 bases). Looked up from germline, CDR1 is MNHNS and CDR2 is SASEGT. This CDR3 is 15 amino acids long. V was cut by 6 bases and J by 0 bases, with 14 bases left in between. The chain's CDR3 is CASSRVSQANYGYTF. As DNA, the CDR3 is TGTGCCAGCAGCAGGGTATCCCAAGCTAACTATGGCTACACCTTC.

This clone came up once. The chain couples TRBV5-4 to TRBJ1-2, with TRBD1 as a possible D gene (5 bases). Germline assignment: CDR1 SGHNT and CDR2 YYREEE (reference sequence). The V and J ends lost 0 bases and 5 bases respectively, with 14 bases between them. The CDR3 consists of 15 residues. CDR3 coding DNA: TGTGCCAGCAGCTTGGCGCAGAGGGGATCATATGGCTACACCTTC. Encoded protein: CASSLAQRGSYGYTF.

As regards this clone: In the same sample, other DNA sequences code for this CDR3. As DNA, the CDR3 is TGTGCCAGCAGCTTAGCCTTCTCCTACGAGCAGTACTTC. Amino acids: CASSLAFSYEQYF. The rearrangement joins TRBV7-2 to TRBJ2-7; D is undetermined. V was trimmed by 0 bases and J by 0 bases, leaving 3 bases between them. The CDR3 sequence is 13 residues long. Germline values: CDR1 SGHTA, CDR2 FQGNSA.

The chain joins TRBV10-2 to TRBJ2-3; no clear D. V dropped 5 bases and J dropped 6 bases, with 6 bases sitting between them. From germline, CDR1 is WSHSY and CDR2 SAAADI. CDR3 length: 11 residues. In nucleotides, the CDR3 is TGCGCCAGCAGTCCCTCGGATACGCAGTATTTT. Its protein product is CASSPSDTQYF.

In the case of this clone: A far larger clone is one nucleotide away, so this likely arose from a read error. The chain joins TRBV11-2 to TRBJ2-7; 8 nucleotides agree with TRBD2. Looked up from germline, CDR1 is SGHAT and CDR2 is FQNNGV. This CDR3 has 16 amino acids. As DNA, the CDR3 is TGTGCCAGCAGCTTAGATGGTAGCGGGACCCCCTACGAGCAGTGCTTC. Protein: CASSLDGSGTPYEQCF.

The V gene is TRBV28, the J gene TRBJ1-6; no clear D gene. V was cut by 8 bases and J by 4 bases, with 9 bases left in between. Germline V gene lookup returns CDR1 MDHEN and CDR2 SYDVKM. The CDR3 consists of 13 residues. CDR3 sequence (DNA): TGTGCCAGCTCAACAGATTATAATTCACCCCTCCACTTT. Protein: CASSTDYNSPLHF. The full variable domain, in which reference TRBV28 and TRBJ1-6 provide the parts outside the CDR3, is DVKVTQSSRYLVKRTGEKVFLECVQDMDHENMFWYRQDPGLGLRLIYFSYDVKMKEKGDIPEGYSVSREKKERFSLILESASTNQTSMYLCASSTDYNSPLHFGNGTRLTVT.

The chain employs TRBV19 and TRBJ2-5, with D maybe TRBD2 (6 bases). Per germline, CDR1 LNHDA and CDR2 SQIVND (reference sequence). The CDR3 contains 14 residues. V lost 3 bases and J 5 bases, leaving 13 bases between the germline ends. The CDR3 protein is CASSMLAPGETQYF. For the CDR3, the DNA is TGTGCCAGTAGTATGCTAGCGCCAGGGGAGACCCAGTACTTC.

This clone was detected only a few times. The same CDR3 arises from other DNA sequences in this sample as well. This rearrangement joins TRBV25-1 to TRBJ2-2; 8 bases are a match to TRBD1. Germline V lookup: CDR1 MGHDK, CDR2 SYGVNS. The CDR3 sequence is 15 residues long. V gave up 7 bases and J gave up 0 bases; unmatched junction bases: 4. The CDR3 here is CASNQGAPNTGELFF. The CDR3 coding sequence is TGTGCCAGCAACCAGGGGGCGCCGAACACCGGGGAGCTGTTTTTT.

CDR3 DNA sequence: TGTGCCAGTAGTATGGGGGACAGGCCGTATAATTCACCCCTCCACTTT. It codes for CASSMGDRPYNSPLHF. This chain uses TRBV19 with TRBJ1-6; 8 bases fit TRBD1. This CDR3 region has 16 residues. V trimming: 3 bases; J trimming: 4 bases; junction bases outside the gene matches: 5. Per germline, CDR1 LNHDA and CDR2 SQIVND (reference sequence).

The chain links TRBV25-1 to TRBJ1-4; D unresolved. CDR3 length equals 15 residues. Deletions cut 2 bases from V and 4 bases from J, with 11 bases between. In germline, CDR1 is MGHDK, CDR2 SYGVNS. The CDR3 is CASSEIGRNNEKLFF. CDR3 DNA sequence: TGTGCCAGCAGTGAAATTGGGCGTAATAATGAAAAACTGTTTTTT.

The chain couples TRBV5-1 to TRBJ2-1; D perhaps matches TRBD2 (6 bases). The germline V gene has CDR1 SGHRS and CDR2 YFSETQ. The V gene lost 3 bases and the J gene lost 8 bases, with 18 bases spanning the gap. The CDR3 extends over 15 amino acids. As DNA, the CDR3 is TGCGCCAGCAGCTATGACGGGGGACGGAGGGATGAGCAGTTCTTC. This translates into CASSYDGGRRDEQFF.

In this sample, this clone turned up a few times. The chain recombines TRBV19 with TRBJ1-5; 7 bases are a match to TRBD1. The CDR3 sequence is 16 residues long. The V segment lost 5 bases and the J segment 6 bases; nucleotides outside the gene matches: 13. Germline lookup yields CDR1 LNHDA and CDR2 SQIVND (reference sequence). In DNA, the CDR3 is TGTGCCAGTAGTCCCTGGGTTGGACAGGCTGGTCAGCCCCAGCATTTT. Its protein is CASSPWVGQAGQPQHF.

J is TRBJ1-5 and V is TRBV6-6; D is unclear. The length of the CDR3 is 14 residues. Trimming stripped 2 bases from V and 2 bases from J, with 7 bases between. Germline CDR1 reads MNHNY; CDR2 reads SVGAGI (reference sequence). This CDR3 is CASSYIQGNQPQHF. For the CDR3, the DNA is TGTGCCAGCAGTTACATTCAGGGCAATCAGCCCCAGCATTTT.

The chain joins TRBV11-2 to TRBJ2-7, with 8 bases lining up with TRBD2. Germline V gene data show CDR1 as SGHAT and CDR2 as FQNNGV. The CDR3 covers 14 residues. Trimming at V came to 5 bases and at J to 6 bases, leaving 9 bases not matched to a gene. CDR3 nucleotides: TGTGCCAGCAGCCCCCAAGCGGGAGCCGGCGAGCAGTACTTC. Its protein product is CASSPQAGAGEQYF.